Here is one T cell receptor beta chain with its context. It has no known antigen specificity. It has no much larger one-base neighbor in the sample; base qualities were not kept. The TCR beta CDR3 regions were amplified from the RNA transcripts. The first round of RT-PCR for the TCR CDR3 was performed with the HTBI primer set and the Qiagen OneStep RT-PCR kit. Libraries were constructed in a second round of multiplex PCR, after which size selection and purification were carried out. The libraries were sequenced on an Illumina HiSeq2000 using paired-end 100 bp reads. Under the source paper's analysis protocol: SOAPnuke was used to process the raw data, throwing out any read that contained adapters or uncalled bases, had a mean Phred below 15, or lacked an exact constant-primer or identifier match. COPE v1.2.5 was used to merge high-quality paired reads, and clonotypes were defined as unique nucleotide sequences. MiTCR v1.1 was used to align clonotypes to the IMGT TRBV, TRBD and TRBJ reference segments. The analysis was restricted to V-J combinations with a frequency above 0.0001, which together covered 99% to 99.2% of the repertoires. A TCS score was defined as the ratio of F50 (clonal expansion) to E x V (chaos), with BLOSUM62-based TCRdist applied between CDR3 peptides within each V-J. Welch's t-statistics and random forest reduced around 510 V-J features to 10 to 15, which were used in a naive Bayes classifier (R e1071). The public reads were quality trimmed at Q25 with fastp and then assembled into clones with MiXCR by TCRdb, keeping productive beta chains. Records with the same CDR3 protein are collapsed into one entry carrying the most frequent genes and DNA. The V and J calls were determined by TCRdb, not by the authors. This sample lists roughly 500,000 distinct CDR3 sequences; 15% to 20% were detected once. The ten most abundant clones make up approximately 30% of the sample.

The data were obtained in a study of T cells in Graves' hyperthyroidism and ophthalmopathy (dated by TCRdb to the late 2010s). With respect to the entire study: Peripheral blood was sampled at the time of initial diagnosis, prior to any treatment. A discovery cohort of about 100 patients, about 40 with Graves' ophthalmopathy and approximately 60 with stable Graves' hyperthyroidism, was used to find distinguishing TCR V-J signatures. An independent validation cohort of under 20 hyperthyroidism patients and 17 patients who later progressed to ophthalmopathy tested prospective prediction of ophthalmopathy. The roughly 91 discovery patients were randomly divided into training and test sets at a 7:3 ratio. In addition, the study compared T-cell repertoires in thyroid tissue and in blood from about six Graves' hyperthyroidism patients. After blood sampling, hyperthyroidism patients were treated with methimazole at a starting dose of 30 mg daily, and ophthalmopathy patients were treated with high-dose intravenous methylprednisolone. According to the paper, TCR Vbeta CDR3 sequencing was carried out on 135 peripheral blood samples, which came from approximately 41 ophthalmopathy, around 75 hyperthyroidism and roughly 17 progressor patients.

Beyond this particular receptor, the publication reports: A 13 V-J signature model separated ophthalmopathy from stable hyperthyroidism, with around 90% sensitivity and 81.08% specificity in cross-validation and 80%/75% in testing. Most expanded thyroid clonotypes (frequency above 0.001) were also found in blood, which suggests that blood repertoires may mirror thyroid immune responses. In validation, the model predicted progression to ophthalmopathy with just under 71% sensitivity and over 72% specificity, a median of about six months before onset. Sample size was not statistically predetermined, and investigators were not blinded to group allocation.

In the ophthalmopathy patients, disease was moderately to severely active, with a Clinical Activity Score of 3 or more, a NOSPECS grade of 4 or more, and a duration of less than 3 months. Patients with uncontrolled infections, other autoimmune diseases, pregnancy or lactation were excluded. Diagnoses relied on clinical symptoms, serum thyroxine and TRAb, thyroid ultrasound and orbital computed tomography. Ficoll-Paque density gradient centrifugation was used to isolate PBMCs from around 10 ml of fresh peripheral blood. Total RNA was extracted using Trizol reagent, and RNA quality was assessed on an Agilent 2100 Bioanalyzer. The clonotype was recovered from a woman in her twenties or thirties with Graves' ophthalmopathy. Source material: blood.

The nucleotides are TGCAGCGTTGCCAGGGCCAGTAGCGGGAGGGCCTCCTACGAGCAGTACTTC. Translated, it gives CSVARASSGRASYEQYF. The sequence links TRBV29-1 to TRBJ2-7; TRBD2 aligns with 11 central bases. V has 4 bases trimmed and J has 0 bases trimmed; junction bases matching no gene number 11. Sequences SQVTM (CDR1) and ANQGSEA (CDR2) are obtained from the germline V gene. The CDR3 runs 17 residues from the cysteine to the phenylalanine. Here the CDR3 DNA is all that survives: 51 bases in frame from base 1.